One and the same sample provided the 27 T cell receptor beta chains below, sequenced in a study of graft-versus-host responses after intestinal transplantation. For these receptors, no antigen is known. Repertoires were generated with immunoSEQ multiplex PCR, while TCRdb's copy carries only in-frame clones and drops some. This table holds 85,000 to 100,000 clones, about nine tenths found once. The starting material was unstimulated CD8+ T cells sorted from spleen or lymph node cells, obtained before transplant. Receptor source: a human donor who was the organ donor for an intestinal transplant.

The chain recombines TRBV29-1 with TRBJ2-1; the match to TRBD2 covers 14 bases. The V gene's germline CDR1 is SQVTM and CDR2 ANQGSEA. J gave up 0 bases and V 3 bases, and 7 bases lay outside the gene matches. This CDR3 is 18 amino acids long. The CDR3: CSVDWGLAGAGSYNEQFF. CDR3 coding DNA: TGCAGCGTTGATTGGGGACTAGCGGGGGCGGGCTCCTACAATGAGCAGTTCTTC.

J is TRBJ2-5 and V is TRBV5-4; D is perhaps TRBD2 (6 bases). The V end was cut by 7 bases, the J end by 5 bases, with 18 bases between. Germline values: CDR1 SGHNT, CDR2 YYREEE (reference sequence). The CDR3 consists of 14 residues. In DNA form, the CDR3 reads TGTGCCAGCGGACACTCGGGAGCTATGGAGACCCAGTACTTC. Its translation is CASGHSGAMETQYF.

The CDR3 spells CASSPIAGVRNEQFF. CDR3 DNA sequence: TGTGCCAGCAGCCCCATAGCGGGAGTTCGGAATGAGCAGTTCTTC. This chain links TRBV7-9 with TRBJ2-1; the match to TRBD2 covers 9 bases. The CDR3 covers 15 residues. With V trimmed by 5 bases and J by 7 bases, 9 bases remained unmatched. Germline CDR1 and CDR2: SEHNR and FQNEAQ (reference sequence).

J is TRBJ2-7 and V is TRBV19, with 12 nucleotides matching TRBD1. Unmatched junction bases numbered 8, after V lost 3 bases and J lost 2 bases. Germline V gene data show CDR1 as LNHDA and CDR2 as SQIVND (reference sequence). The CDR3 runs 17 residues. The CDR3 reads CASSIGTGGAPAYEQYF. In DNA form, the CDR3 reads TGTGCCAGTAGTATCGGGACAGGGGGCGCCCCGGCCTACGAGCAGTACTTC.

This clone appeared once. V is TRBV5-1 and J is TRBJ2-5, with 7 bases lining up with TRBD1. The junction had 18 bases not matched to a gene; V was cut back by 0 bases and J by 4 bases. Germline V gene lookup returns CDR1 SGHRS and CDR2 YFSETQ. The CDR3 has 19 amino acids. Here the CDR3 DNA reads TGCGCCAGCAGCTTGGCATATGGGATACTAGGGGGCGCGATAGAGACCCAGTACTTC. Translated, it gives CASSLAYGILGGAIETQYF. Filled out from reference TRBV5-1 and TRBJ2-5, the complete variable domain reads KAGVTQTPRYLIKTRGQQVTLSCSPISGHRSVSWYQQTPGQGLQFLFEYFSETQRNKGNFPGRFSGRQFSNSRSEMNVSTLELGDSALYLCASSLAYGILGGAIETQYFGPGTRLLVL.

The rearrangement joins TRBV13 to TRBJ2-7; D possibly corresponds to TRBD1 (6 bases). Germline CDR1 and CDR2: PRHDT and FYEKMQ (reference sequence). Between the trimmed V and J ends, which lost 2 bases and 2 bases, there was a span of 10 bases. The CDR3 is 14 residues long. Here the CDR3 DNA reads TGTGCCAGCAGCTTACAGGGGCGGACCTACGAGCAGTACTTC. It translates to CASSLQGRTYEQYF.

This chain connects TRBV11-2 to TRBJ2-5, with TRBD2 identical over 8 bases. The CDR3 covers 16 residues. Germline values: CDR1 SGHAT, CDR2 FQNNGV. J was trimmed by 5 bases and V by 5 bases; bases with no gene match: 13. The CDR3 loop is CASSRFPGLVGETQYF. CDR3 coding DNA: TGTGCCAGCAGCCGGTTTCCGGGACTAGTAGGGGAGACCCAGTACTTC. Filled out from reference TRBV11-2 and TRBJ2-5, the complete variable domain reads EAGVAQSPRYKIIEKRQSVAFWCNPISGHATLYWYQQILGQGPKLLIQFQNNGVVDDSQLPKDRFSAERLKGVDSTLKIQPAKLEDSAVYLCASSRFPGLVGETQYFGPGTRLLVL.

The V and J genes are TRBV6-6 and TRBJ2-2; possibly TRBD2 for D (5 bases). Germline V gene sequence: CDR1 MNHNY, CDR2 SVGAGI (reference sequence). The germline V and J ends were trimmed by 5 bases and 9 bases, with 22 bases remaining between them. CDR3 size: 16 residues. CDR3 loop: CASSPPARLKLRELFF. CDR3 DNA sequence: TGTGCCAGCAGTCCCCCGGCCAGACTAAAACTCAGGGAGCTGTTTTTT.

This clone was found once. The chain carries TRBV2 and TRBJ2-5; 7 bases match TRBD1. Germline V gene lookup returns CDR1 SNHLY and CDR2 FYNNEI. This CDR3 has 16 residues. J gave up 1 base and V 8 bases, and 13 bases lay outside the gene matches. As DNA, the CDR3 is TGTGCCAGCGGGGAAACAGGGGAGAAGCTCCAAGAGACCCAGTACTTC. This sequence encodes CASGETGEKLQETQYF.

This clone was picked up a small number of times. The rearrangement joins TRBV4-2 to TRBJ1-5; no clear D gene. Trimming removed 0 bases from V and 7 bases from J, with 13 bases in between. CDR3 length: 15 residues. Germline CDR1 LGHNA, CDR2 YNFKEQ. CDR3 loop: CASSQDMSGGQPQHF. CDR3 bases: TGTGCCAGCAGCCAAGATATGAGTGGAGGGCAGCCCCAGCATTTT.

V and J are TRBV4-1 and TRBJ1-5, with D unclear. This CDR3 is 15 amino acids long. Germline CDR1 and CDR2: MGHRA and YSYEKL. V lost 0 bases to trimming and J lost 2 bases, with 8 bases between them. The CDR3 nucleotides read TGCGCCAGCAGCCAAGATTTTAGAGGCAATCAGCCCCAGCATTTT. It encodes CASSQDFRGNQPQHF.

The J gene is TRBJ2-7, the V gene TRBV7-3, with TRBD2 as a possible D gene (6 bases). Germline V gives CDR1 SGHTA, CDR2 FQGTGA. Trimming left V 2 bases short and J 1 base short, with 6 bases between. The CDR3 is 13 amino acids. The CDR3 DNA sequence: TGTGCCAGCAGCTTAGCGGGATCCTACGAGCAGTACTTC. The encoded protein is CASSLAGSYEQYF.

The chain links TRBV5-1 to TRBJ2-2; D perhaps matches TRBD1 (6 bases). The V end was cut by 4 bases, the J end by 0 bases, with 19 bases between. Germline CDR1 and CDR2: SGHRS and YFSETQ. This CDR3 contains 18 residues. In nucleotides, the CDR3 is TGCGCCAGCAGCAGGACAGTGCCCGACGCCTCGAACACCGGGGAGCTGTTTTTT. Translation: CASSRTVPDASNTGELFF. Complete variable domain (other parts from reference TRBV5-1 and TRBJ2-2): KAGVTQTPRYLIKTRGQQVTLSCSPISGHRSVSWYQQTPGQGLQFLFEYFSETQRNKGNFPGRFSGRQFSNSRSEMNVSTLELGDSALYLCASSRTVPDASNTGELFFGEGSRLTVL.

This clone showed up just a few times. The rearrangement joins TRBV30 to TRBJ1-2, with D tentatively TRBD1 (6 bases). Germline V CDR1 and CDR2: GTSNPN, SVGIG (reference sequence). The V and J ends lost 5 bases and 2 bases respectively, with 12 bases between them. The CDR3 covers 13 residues. CDR3 nucleotide sequence: TGTGCCTGGGGTACAGGGATCAACTATGGCTACACCTTC. Amino acids: CAWGTGINYGYTF.

As for this clone: Other nucleotide sequences in the sample specify the same CDR3. J is TRBJ2-7 and V is TRBV27; D is unclear. The germline CDR1 and CDR2 sequences are MNHEY and SMNVEV (reference sequence). This CDR3 is built from 13 residues. Trimming stripped 3 bases from V and 1 base from J, with 7 bases between. CDR3 bases: TGTGCCAGCAGTTTTGGGCAATCCTACGAGCAGTACTTC. The encoded protein is CASSFGQSYEQYF.

J is TRBJ2-1 and V is TRBV9, with D unresolved. The CDR3 spans 12 residues. Germline V lookup: CDR1 SGDLS, CDR2 YYNGEE. V dropped 0 bases and J dropped 8 bases, with 6 bases sitting between them. The chain's CDR3 is CASSVVADEQFF. The CDR3 DNA sequence: TGTGCCAGCAGCGTAGTGGCGGATGAGCAGTTCTTC.

The rearrangement links TRBV15 to TRBJ2-7; TRBD1 is a possible D gene (6 bases). V gave up 3 bases and J gave up 0 bases, with 12 bases separating them. There are 15 residues in the CDR3. CDR1 and CDR2 (germline): LNHNV, YYDKDF (reference sequence). The CDR3 spells CATSRGHMSSYEQYF. The CDR3 bases are TGTGCCACCAGCAGGGGACACATGAGCTCCTACGAGCAGTACTTC.

The chain has TRBV18 and TRBJ1-1, with TRBD1 identical over 7 bases. V lost 2 bases, J lost 4 bases, and 4 bases stayed unmatched. Germline-derived CDR1 and CDR2 are KGHSH and LQKENI. The CDR3 runs 14 residues. CDR3 sequence (DNA): TGTGCCAGCTCACCATTCGACAGGGTCACTGAAGCTTTCTTT. This encodes CASSPFDRVTEAFF.

V and J are TRBV10-3 and TRBJ2-5, with TRBD1 matching over 7 bases. Germline V gene sequence: CDR1 ENHRY, CDR2 SYGVKD. V shed 2 bases, J shed 3 bases, and the junction held 6 bases outside the gene matches. The CDR3 length is 15 residues. The CDR3 nucleotides read TGTGCCATCAGTGAGAGGGGGCGCGAGAAAGAGACCCAGTACTTC. Translating it yields CAISERGREKETQYF.

V and J are TRBV14 and TRBJ2-7, with a tentative D call TRBD1 (5 bases). Germline V gives CDR1 SGHDN, CDR2 FVKESK. V gave up 1 base and J gave up 5 bases, with 15 bases separating them. The CDR3 covers 15 residues. This CDR3 is CASSQAYQGSHEQYF. The CDR3 DNA sequence: TGTGCCAGCAGCCAAGCGTACCAGGGTTCCCACGAGCAGTACTTC.

The gene calls are TRBV5-1 and TRBJ2-6; TRBD1 aligns across 9 bases. Germline V gives CDR1 SGHRS, CDR2 YFSETQ. This CDR3 region has 18 residues. V dropped 0 bases and J dropped 0; count of bases not matched to a gene: 4. The CDR3 sequence: CASSLDGTGISGANVLTF. CDR3 nucleotides: TGCGCCAGCAGCTTGGATGGGACAGGGATCTCTGGGGCCAACGTCCTGACTTTC.

CDR3 residues: CASSQVLAGGGYNEQFF. CDR3 sequence (DNA): TGCGCCAGCAGCCAAGTTCTAGCGGGAGGGGGGTACAATGAGCAGTTCTTC. The gene calls are TRBV4-1 and TRBJ2-1, with 12 bases lining up with TRBD2. The CDR3 sequence is 17 residues long. Germline loops: CDR1 MGHRA, CDR2 YSYEKL. V shed 1 base, J shed 4 bases, and the junction held 5 bases outside the gene matches.

This clone has just one count. The chain carries TRBV5-1 and TRBJ2-1, with a possible D match to TRBD2 (5 bases). CDR3 size: 17 residues. Germline assignment: CDR1 SGHRS and CDR2 YFSETQ. The V and J ends lost 0 bases and 6 bases respectively, with 19 bases between them. CDR3 DNA: TGCGCCAGCAGCTTGGGGGTAACTAGTTCCGTCGTCAATGAGCAGTTCTTC. As protein: CASSLGVTSSVVNEQFF.

The rearrangement joins TRBV30 to TRBJ2-7; 13 nucleotides align to TRBD2. V lost 0 bases and J lost 7; bases outside the gene matches: 0. Germline values: CDR1 GTSNPN, CDR2 SVGIG (reference sequence). This CDR3 has 13 amino acids. CDR3 bases: TGTGCCTGGAGTGTACTAGCGGGAGGGGAGCAGTACTTC. It specifies CAWSVLAGGEQYF.

The chain carries TRBV7-9 and TRBJ1-2; D gene uncertain. Germline loops: CDR1 SEHNR, CDR2 FQNEAQ (reference sequence). V shed 7 bases and J shed 2 bases, with 11 bases lying between them. The length of the CDR3 is 13 residues. CDR3 in amino acids: CASTSTLNYGYTF. Written as DNA, the CDR3 is TGTGCCAGCACCTCGACACTGAACTATGGCTACACCTTC.

The chain links TRBV15 to TRBJ1-2; TRBD1 aligns across 9 bases. J lost 5 bases, V lost 2 bases, and 12 bases had no gene match. The CDR3 extends over 17 amino acids. Germline V CDR1 and CDR2: LNHNV, YYDKDF (reference sequence). DNA for the CDR3: TGTGCCACCAGCAGAACTGGACAGGGGCTCCCGGGATATGGCTACACCTTC. Translating it yields CATSRTGQGLPGYGYTF.

The CDR3 DNA sequence: TGTGCCAGCAGCTTAGTCACAGGGGGCGCCAAAAACATTCAGTACTTC. Amino acid sequence: CASSLVTGGAKNIQYF. This rearrangement joins TRBV7-8 to TRBJ2-4, with 9 bases identical to TRBD1. CDR1 SGHVS and CDR2 FQNEAQ come from the germline V gene. V lost 1 base and J lost 1; bases outside the gene matches: 2. This CDR3 is built from 16 residues.